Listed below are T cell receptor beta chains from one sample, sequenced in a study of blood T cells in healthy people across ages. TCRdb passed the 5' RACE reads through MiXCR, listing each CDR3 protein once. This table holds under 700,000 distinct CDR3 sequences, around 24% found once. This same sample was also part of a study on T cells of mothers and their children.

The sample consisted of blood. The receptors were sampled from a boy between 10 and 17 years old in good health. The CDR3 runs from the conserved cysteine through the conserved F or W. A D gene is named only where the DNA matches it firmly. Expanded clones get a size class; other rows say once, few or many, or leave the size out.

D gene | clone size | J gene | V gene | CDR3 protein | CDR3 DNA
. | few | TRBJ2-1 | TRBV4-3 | CASSQDPGVSYNEQFF | TGCGCCAGCAGCCAAGATCCGGGGGTCTCCTACAATGAGCAGTTCTTC
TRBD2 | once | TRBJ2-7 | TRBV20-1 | CSARLAGGFPYEQYF | TGCAGTGCTAGACTAGCGGGGGGTTTCCCCTACGAGCAGTACTTC
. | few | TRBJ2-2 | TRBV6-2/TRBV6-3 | CASSHQTEAGELFF | TGTGCCAGCAGCCACCAGACGGAAGCCGGGGAGCTGTTTTTT
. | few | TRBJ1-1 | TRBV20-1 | CSASPDPWPMNTEAFF | TGCAGTGCTAGTCCGGACCCTTGGCCGATGAACACTGAAGCTTTCTTT
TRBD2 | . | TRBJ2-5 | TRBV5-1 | CASSSQAAGGNQETQYF | TGCGCCAGCAGCTCCCAAGCGGCGGGAGGGAACCAAGAGACCCAGTACTTC
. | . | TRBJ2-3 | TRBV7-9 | CASSLEAGTSTDTQYF | TGTGCCAGCAGCTTAGAGGCAGGAACTAGCACAGATACGCAGTATTTT
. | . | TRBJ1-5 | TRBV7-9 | CASSLGGGVDQPQHF | TGTGCCAGCAGCTTGGGTGGGGGGGTAGATCAGCCCCAGCATTTT
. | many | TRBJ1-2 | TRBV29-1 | CSVPAVYGYTF | TGCAGCGTACCTGCGGTCTATGGCTACACCTTC
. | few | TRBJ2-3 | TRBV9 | CASSARDSTDTQYF | TGTGCCAGCAGCGCCCGCGATAGCACAGATACGCAGTATTTT
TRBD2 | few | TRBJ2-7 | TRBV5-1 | CASSQNSLTSGGAPLYEQYF | TGCGCCAGCAGCCAGAATTCCCTGACTAGCGGGGGGGCACCCCTCTACGAGCAGTACTTC
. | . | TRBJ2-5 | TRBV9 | CASSQQGLRETQYF | TGTGCCAGCAGTCAACAGGGCCTTAGGGAGACCCAGTACTTC
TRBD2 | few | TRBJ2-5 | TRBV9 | CASSPRSGRAQETQYF | TGTGCCAGCAGCCCCCGTAGCGGGAGGGCCCAAGAGACCCAGTACTTC
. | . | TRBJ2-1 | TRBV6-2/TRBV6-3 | CASKKSGTEQFF | TGTGCCAGCAAAAAATCTGGGACTGAGCAGTTCTTC
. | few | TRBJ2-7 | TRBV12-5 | CASGLGSGGEQYF | TGTGCTAGTGGTTTGGGCAGCGGCGGCGAGCAGTACTTC
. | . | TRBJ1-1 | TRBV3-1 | CASSQDLVTEAFF | TGTGCCAGCAGCCAAGATCTTGTAACTGAAGCTTTCTTT
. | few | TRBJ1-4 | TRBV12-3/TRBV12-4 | CASSFRTYEKLFF | TGTGCCAGCAGTTTTCGGACGTATGAAAAACTGTTTTTT
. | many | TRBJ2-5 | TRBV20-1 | CSATPNSLDLIRRETQYF | TGCAGTGCTACACCCAATTCGCTGGATCTCATAAGAAGGGAGACCCAGTACTTC
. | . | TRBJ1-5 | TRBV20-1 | CSARDRSPDQPQHF | TGCAGTGCTAGAGACCGCTCTCCTGATCAGCCCCAGCATTTT
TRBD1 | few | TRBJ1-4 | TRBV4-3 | CASSQVGTGGGELFF | TGCGCCAGCAGCCAAGTAGGGACAGGGGGCGGGGAACTGTTTTTT
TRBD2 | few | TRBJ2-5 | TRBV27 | CASSLNRQLGREQYF | TGTGCCAGCAGTTTAAATCGACAGTTGGGGAGGGAGCAGTACTTC
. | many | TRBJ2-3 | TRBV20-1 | CSASRTGKDTQYF | TGCAGTGCTAGTAGAACAGGGAAAGATACGCAGTATTTT
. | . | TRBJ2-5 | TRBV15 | CATSRADSNQETQYF | TGTGCCACCAGCAGGGCTGACAGTAACCAAGAGACCCAGTACTTC
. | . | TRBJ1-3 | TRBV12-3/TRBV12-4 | CASSSTRGTGNTIYF | TGTGCCAGCAGTAGTACTCGGGGGACCGGAAACACCATATATTTT
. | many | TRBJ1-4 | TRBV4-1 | CASSQDPLATNEKLFF | TGCGCCAGCAGCCAAGATCCCCTGGCAACTAATGAAAAACTGTTTTTT
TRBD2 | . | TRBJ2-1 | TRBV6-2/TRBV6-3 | CASTLRGGSYNEQFF | TGTGCCTCGACATTGCGGGGGGGCTCCTACAATGAGCAGTTCTTC
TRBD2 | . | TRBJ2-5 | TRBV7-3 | CASSRNLAGGPAETQYF | TGTGCCAGCAGCCGAAATTTAGCGGGGGGGCCGGCAGAGACCCAGTACTTC
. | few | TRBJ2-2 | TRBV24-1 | CATSDRKTGLGELFF | TGTGCCACCAGTGATCGGAAGACAGGATTGGGGGAGCTGTTTTTT
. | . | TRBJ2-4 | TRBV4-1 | CASSTGGRGVPIQYF | TGCGCCAGCAGCACTGGTGGCAGGGGCGTGCCCATTCAGTACTTC
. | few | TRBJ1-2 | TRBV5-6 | CASRSGRTYGYTF | TGTGCCAGCAGGTCGGGACGGACCTATGGCTACACCTTC
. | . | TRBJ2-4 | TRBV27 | CASSGLRGTQENIQYF | TGTGCCAGCAGTGGCCTGCGGGGTACCCAGGAAAACATTCAGTACTTC
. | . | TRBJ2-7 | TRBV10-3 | CSESYEQYF | TGTTCTGAGAGCTACGAGCAGTACTTC
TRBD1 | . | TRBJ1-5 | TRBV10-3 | CAIRIQGAADQPQHF | TGTGCCATCAGGATACAGGGGGCGGCGGATCAGCCCCAGCATTTT
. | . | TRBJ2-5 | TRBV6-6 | CASSNLETQYF | TGTGCCAGCAGTAACTTAGAGACCCAGTACTTC
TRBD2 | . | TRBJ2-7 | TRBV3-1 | CASSLAGGPVEEQYF | TGTGCCAGCAGCCTAGCGGGAGGGCCGGTGGAGGAGCAGTACTTC
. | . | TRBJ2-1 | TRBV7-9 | CASREGRVSYNEQFF | TGTGCCAGCAGAGAGGGGCGGGTCTCCTACAATGAGCAGTTCTTC
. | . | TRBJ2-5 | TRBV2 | CASSEAGWGETQYF | TGTGCCAGCAGTGAAGCTGGGTGGGGAGAGACCCAGTACTTC
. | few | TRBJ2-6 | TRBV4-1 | CASSQDAMPGANVLTF | TGCGCCAGCAGCCAAGATGCCATGCCTGGGGCCAACGTCCTGACTTTC
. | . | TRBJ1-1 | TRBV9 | CASSGTPTENTEAFF | TGTGCCAGCAGCGGGACACCTACTGAGAACACTGAAGCTTTCTTT
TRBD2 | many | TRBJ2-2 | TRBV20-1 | CSAPTSGRAGELFF | TGCAGTGCCCCGACTAGCGGGAGGGCCGGGGAGCTGTTTTTT
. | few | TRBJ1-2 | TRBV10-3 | CAISAMTGLYGYTF | TGTGCCATCAGTGCTATGACAGGCCTCTATGGCTACACCTTC
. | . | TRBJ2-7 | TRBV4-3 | CASSQDKNEQYF | TGCGCCAGCAGCCAAGATAAGAACGAGCAGTACTTC
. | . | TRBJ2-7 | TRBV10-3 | CAISDRQGMSSNSYEQYF | TGTGCCATCAGTGATCGGCAGGGGATGAGCAGCAACTCCTACGAGCAGTACTTC
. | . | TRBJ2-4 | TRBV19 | CASSIGDTSKGAKNIQYF | TGTGCCAGTAGTATCGGAGACACGTCCAAGGGGGCCAAAAACATTCAGTACTTC
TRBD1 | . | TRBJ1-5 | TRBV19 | CASSARQGTGRPQHF | TGTGCCAGTAGTGCCCGACAGGGGACCGGGCGGCCCCAGCATTTT
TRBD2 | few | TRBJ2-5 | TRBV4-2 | CASSQDPLAGGGETQYF | TGTGCCAGCAGCCAAGATCCCCTAGCGGGAGGTGGGGAGACCCAGTACTTC
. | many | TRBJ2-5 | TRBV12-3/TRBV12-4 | CASSQGRIGGPETQYF | TGTGCCAGCAGCCAGGGGCGTATTGGGGGTCCAGAGACCCAGTACTTC
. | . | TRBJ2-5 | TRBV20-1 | CSAGRVKETQYF | TGCAGTGCCGGACGGGTAAAAGAGACCCAGTACTTC
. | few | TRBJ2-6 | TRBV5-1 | CASSFGPSGANVLTF | TGCGCCAGCAGCTTCGGACCCTCTGGGGCCAACGTCCTGACTTTC
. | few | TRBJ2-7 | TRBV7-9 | CASRWGPAYEQYF | TGTGCCAGCAGATGGGGGCCAGCCTACGAGCAGTACTTC
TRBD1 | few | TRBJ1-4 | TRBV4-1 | CASSQERTGPPEKLFF | TGCGCCAGCAGCCAAGAAAGGACAGGCCCACCCGAAAAACTGTTTTTT
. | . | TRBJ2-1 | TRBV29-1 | CSVDGWGAGDNEQFF | TGCAGCGTTGATGGATGGGGGGCAGGGGACAATGAGCAGTTCTTC
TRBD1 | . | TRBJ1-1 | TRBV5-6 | CASSPSGTGGSFAEAFF | TGTGCCAGCAGCCCGTCAGGGACAGGGGGTTCGTTTGCTGAAGCTTTCTTT
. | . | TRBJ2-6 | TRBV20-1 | CSASPPGTGANVLTF | TGCAGTGCTAGTCCCCCGGGGACCGGGGCCAACGTCCTGACTTTC
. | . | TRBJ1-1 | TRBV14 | CASSQGDMNTEAFF | TGTGCCAGCAGCCAAGGAGATATGAACACTGAAGCTTTCTTT
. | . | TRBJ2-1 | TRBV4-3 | CASSQDLQRSSYNEQFF | TGCGCCAGCAGCCAAGATCTGCAGCGGAGCTCCTACAATGAGCAGTTCTTC
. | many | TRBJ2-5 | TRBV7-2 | CASSARAQETQYF | TGTGCCAGCAGCGCCAGGGCACAAGAGACCCAGTACTTC
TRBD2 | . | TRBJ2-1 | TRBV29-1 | CSVEGTSGRALYYNEQFF | TGCAGCGTTGAAGGGACTAGCGGGAGGGCCCTATACTACAATGAGCAGTTCTTC
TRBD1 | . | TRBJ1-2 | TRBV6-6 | CASSFGTGGGYGYTF | TGTGCCAGCAGTTTCGGGACAGGGGGAGGCTATGGCTACACCTTC
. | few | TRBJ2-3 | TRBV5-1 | CASSLESAATQYF | TGCGCCAGCAGCTTGGAGTCGGCAGCTACGCAGTATTTT